Below, one T cell receptor (beta chain) is given with its context. This entry comes from a study of blood T cell repertoires in COVID-19. As for the study in general: Some COVID-19 samples were acute and others convalescent; all came from the United States, Italy and Spain. The cDNA or gDNA used as material had been derived from T cells, B-cell-depleted T cells, or PBMCs.

The CDR3 has 14 residues. Trimming removed 6 bases at V and 1 base at J, with 12 bases between. Germline V lookup: CDR1 MNHEY, CDR2 SVGEGT. Authors' processing steps: Amplification from reference gene primers served as the basis for estimated nucleated cell counts. The protocol was immunoSEQ multiplex PCR, while the TCRdb copy is restricted to in-frame clones and leaves out a portion. V, J and clone size were drawn from that table, and D and trimming were deduced from the DNA. The sample includes more than 70,000 clones, approximately 86% of them seen just once. The gene calls are TRBV6-2 or TRBV6-3 and TRBJ1-1; tentative D call: TRBD1 (5 bases). This sequence was found in a man in his fifties or sixties with acute or convalescent COVID-19. What was sequenced was peripheral blood. This chain's CDR3 is CASSRRRGNTEAFF. In DNA, the CDR3 is TGTGCCAGCAGCCGAAGAAGGGGGAACACTGAAGCTTTCTTT.